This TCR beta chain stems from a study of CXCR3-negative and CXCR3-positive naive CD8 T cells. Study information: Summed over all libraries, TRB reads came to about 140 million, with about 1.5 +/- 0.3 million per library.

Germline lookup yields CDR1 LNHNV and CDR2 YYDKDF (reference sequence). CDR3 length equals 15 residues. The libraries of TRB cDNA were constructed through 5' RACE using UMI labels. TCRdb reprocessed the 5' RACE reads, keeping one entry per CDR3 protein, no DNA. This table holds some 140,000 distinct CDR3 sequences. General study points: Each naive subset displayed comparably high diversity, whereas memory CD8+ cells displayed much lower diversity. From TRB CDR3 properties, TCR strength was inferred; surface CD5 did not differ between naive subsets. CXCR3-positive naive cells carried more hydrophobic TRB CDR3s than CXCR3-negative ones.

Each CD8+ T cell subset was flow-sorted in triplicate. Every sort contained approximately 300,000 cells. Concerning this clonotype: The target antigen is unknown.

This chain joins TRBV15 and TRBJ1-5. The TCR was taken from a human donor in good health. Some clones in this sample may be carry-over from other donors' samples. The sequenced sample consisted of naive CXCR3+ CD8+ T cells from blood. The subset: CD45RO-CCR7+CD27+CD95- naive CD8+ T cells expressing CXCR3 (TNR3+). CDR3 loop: CATSDGRYSNQPQHF. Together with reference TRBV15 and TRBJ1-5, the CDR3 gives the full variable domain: DAMVIQNPRYQVTQFGKPVTLSCSQTLNHNVMYWYQQKSSQAPKLLFHYYDKDFNNEADTPDNFQSRRPNTSFCFLDIRSPGLGDTAMYLCATSDGRYSNQPQHFGDGTRLSIL.